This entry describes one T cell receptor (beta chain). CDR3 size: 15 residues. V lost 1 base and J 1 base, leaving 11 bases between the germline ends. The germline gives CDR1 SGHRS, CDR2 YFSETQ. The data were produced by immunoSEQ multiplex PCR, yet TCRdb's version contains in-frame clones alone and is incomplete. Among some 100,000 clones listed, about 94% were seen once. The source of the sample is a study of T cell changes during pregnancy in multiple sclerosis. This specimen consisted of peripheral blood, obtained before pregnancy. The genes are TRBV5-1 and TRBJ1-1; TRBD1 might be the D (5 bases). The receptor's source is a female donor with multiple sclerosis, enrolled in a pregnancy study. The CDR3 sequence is CASSLFATANTEAFF. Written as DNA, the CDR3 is TGCGCCAGCAGCTTGTTCGCGACAGCGAACACTGAAGCTTTCTTT. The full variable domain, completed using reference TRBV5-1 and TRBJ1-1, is KAGVTQTPRYLIKTRGQQVTLSCSPISGHRSVSWYQQTPGQGLQFLFEYFSETQRNKGNFPGRFSGRQFSNSRSEMNVSTLELGDSALYLCASSLFATANTEAFFGQGTRLTVV.